Included here is one T cell receptor (beta chain) sequence, with context. Clones were sequenced by immunoSEQ multiplex PCR, and TCRdb holds only the in-frame ones, with some missing. Of about 130,000 clones listed, 86% are singletons. Healthy donors had no documented immune events, such as infections, while sampled. This entry is derived from a study of identifying expanded T cells in peripheral blood. The source is a person aged 18 to 70 in good health. The sample consisted of blood.

The CDR3 protein is CASSLTGARGYEQYF. CDR3 nucleotides: TGTGCCAGTAGTCTGACAGGGGCCCGCGGCTACGAGCAGTACTTC. This rearrangement joins TRBV19 to TRBJ2-7, with TRBD1 identical over 8 bases. In germline, CDR1 is LNHDA, CDR2 SQIVND (reference sequence). J lost 3 bases, V lost 5 bases, and 9 bases had no gene match. The CDR3 length is 15 residues.